This T cell receptor beta chain was observed in a study of shared clonotypes between healthy human individuals (dated by TCRdb to the early 2020s). Regarding the research as a whole: Two women and three men aged 18 to 49 years were included in the cohort. Libraries were prepared and TCR repertoires were sequenced by different laboratories using diverse techniques, in order to increase sequencing depth and limit assay-specific biases. Each donor's leukapheresis produced roughly between about 0.85 and 10 billion PBMCs. To estimate repertoire size and how much clonotype sharing occurs between individuals, the study deeply sequenced the blood TCR repertoires of five or six healthy adults. For each donor, CD4 naive and CD4 memory were each run on three plates, CD8 naive on two plates, and CD8 memory on one plate. Summary of the overall study and its limitations: Pairwise subsampling indicated that sequencing depth was expected to affect the degree of clonotype sharing among donors. Because the study included a small number of donors, the genetic and exposure-history diversity represented was limited. Estimated clonotype richness was generally larger for naive than for memory subsets. Sampling was restricted to blood, and TCR repertoires in tissues likely differ from the TCR repertoires found in blood. Even with the large sequencing depth, rarefaction of the sorted-subset datasets indicated that sequencing was incomplete. Sharing across a few donors was observed for approximately 4.6% of naive CD4, over 3% of naive CD8, over 2% of memory CD4, and about 0.4% of memory CD8 clonotypes. Clonotypes shared by all four sorted-subset donors showed higher generation probabilities than non-shared clonotypes.

Using the deep immunoSEQ assay, multiplex PCR amplified TCR CDR3 regions from genomic DNA. Extracted genomic DNA from each cell subset was spread evenly across all wells of several immunoSEQ 96-well plates, with each plate serving as a replicate. Each replicate PCR for sorted subsets received around 200 ng genomic DNA, equal to tens of thousands of T cell genomes. Purified libraries were measured with a Qubit 3.0 fluorometer, size-checked on a Bioanalyzer 2100, and measured again with the KAPA Library Quantification kit. Every immunoSEQ 96-well plate was sequenced on a dedicated single-read 150-cycle Illumina NextSeq 550 flow cell. In the original analysis: The immunoSEQ output contained only junctional sequences without quality scores, so filtering could not match that applied to full-length reads. To assign V/J genes and CDR3, sequences were annotated against IMGT germline references using PyIR, a Python wrapper for IgBLAST v1.9. Reads were removed for weak V/J assignments (E-value above 1e-6), missing CDR3, stop codons, out-of-frame junctions, or ambiguous translated residues. V3J clonotypes were defined as sequences sharing an identical inferred V gene, J gene, and CDR3 amino acid sequence. Percentage overlap between repertoires was calculated by dividing the number of shared unique clonotypes by the size of the smaller repertoire. Richness of each repertoire was evaluated using RTK rarefaction, the Chao1 estimator, and Recon v2.1 estimates of unobserved clonotypes. OLGA was used to compute generation probabilities for all TCRbeta clonotypes that the gDNA method yielded from a handful of donors. Not all clones reach the TCRdb copy of this immuneACCESS table, which keeps in-frame sequences only. Checked studies attribute under half of the gap to unresolved V genes and leave the rest unexplained. V and J calls and clone size are as listed in that table; D and trimming were resolved from the DNA. This sample has some 2 million clones in its table, and about 95% of those were observed once. The top ten clonotypes cover 0.85% to 1.3% of the sample.

CD8 naive samples consisted of CD45RO-negative cells that were positively selected for CCR7, yielding a CD45RA+CCR7+ population without TemRA cells. Donors were healthy HIV-negative adults with no recently reported acute infections or vaccinations. Only Caucasian adults living in Nashville, Tennessee, USA were represented among the donors. After blood collection by leukapheresis, PBMCs were isolated using Ficoll-Histopaque density gradient centrifugation and then cryopreserved in the vapor phase of liquid nitrogen. Purity and quantity of every magnetically sorted T cell population were checked by analytical flow cytometry. From each sorted fraction, genomic DNA was isolated and quantified by UV absorbance on a Nanodrop 2000c. Remarks on this clone: Its antigen remains unidentified. Base qualities are not provided; no much larger clone lies one nucleotide away.

The TCR originated in a man between 18 and 35 years old in good health. The specimen was naive CD8+ T cells sorted from blood. The meaning of the sample's cell subset or site label: CD45RA+CCR7+.

The DNA sequence reads TGTGCCAGCAGTCCTCCTTGGGCGGCCTACGAGCAGTACTTC. It translates as CASSPPWAAYEQYF. The chain is assembled from TRBV28 and TRBJ2-7; the D gene is unclear. A distance of 13 bases separates the germline ends of V and J, which lose 5 bases and 2 bases respectively. CDR1 MDHEN and CDR2 SYDVKM were looked up in the germline V gene. Taken from cysteine to phenylalanine, the CDR3 has 14 residues. Left in the record is the CDR3 DNA by itself, 42 bases read in frame from the first base. Where the CDR3 stops, the reference TRBV28 and TRBJ2-7 genes take over; the full variable domain is DVKVTQSSRYLVKRTGEKVFLECVQDMDHENMFWYRQDPGLGLRLIYFSYDVKMKEKGDIPEGYSVSREKKERFSLILESASTNQTSMYLCASSPPWAAYEQYFGPGTRLTVT.